Listed here are 2 T cell receptor beta chains from one sample, sequenced in a study of CD8+ T cells in alopecia areata. As the sequencing template, cDNA was produced by extracting RNA and reverse transcribing it. TCRdb's table, derived via immunoSEQ multiplex PCR, lists solely in-frame clones and lacks some. This repertoire shows 160,000 or so clones, about 72% found once; its top ten account for 10% to 12%. The starting material was CD8+ T cells sorted from blood, obtained at week 0. The receptors stem from a human donor with alopecia areata.

The CDR3 sequence is CASSSRQGTNEQFF. The CDR3 nucleotides are TGTGCCAGCAGTTCTCGACAGGGGACGAATGAGCAGTTCTTC. This rearrangement joins TRBV6-5 to TRBJ2-1; 8 positions match TRBD1. With V trimmed by 4 bases and J by 7 bases, 6 bases remained unmatched. The CDR3 runs 14 residues. Germline CDR1 and CDR2: MNHEY and SVGAGI.

The rearrangement uses TRBV29-1 and TRBJ2-7; D is uncertain. Looked up from germline, CDR1 is SQVTM and CDR2 is ANQGSEA. This CDR3 is 12 amino acids long. Trimming took off 3 bases at V and 4 bases at J, with 10 bases between the two ends. The CDR3 here is CSVEGEEYEQYF. The DNA of the CDR3 is TGCAGCGTTGAGGGTGAGGAATACGAGCAGTACTTC.